The present entry profiles one TCR beta chain with its context. With a J-beta primer mix and a sample-barcoded 5' primer, a second PCR ran about 7 to 12 cycles. Each cDNA molecule was tagged by a template-switch adaptor that had 12 random nucleotides. Via MiXCR, TCRdb re-called the 5' RACE reads, giving one row per CDR3 protein. This table holds under 1,100,000 distinct CDR3 sequences, roughly 24% found once. The entry originates in a study of blood T cells in healthy people across ages. This same sample was also taken into another study, of T cells of mothers and their children. That source adds: Unrelated pairs and related pairs have their TCR recombination output shaped similarly by thymic selection.

Sequenced sample: blood. This TCR came from a girl between 2 and 10 years old in good health.

For the CDR3, the DNA is TGCAGTGCTAGTGGGGACACCATATATTTT. Translating it yields CSASGDTIYF. The V call is TRBV20-1, the J call TRBJ1-3; D unresolved. V lost 3 bases, J lost 8 bases, and 5 bases lay in between. The germline CDR1 and CDR2 sequences are DFQATT and SNEGSKA (reference sequence). The CDR3 covers 10 residues.